This paragraph reports one T cell receptor beta chain. The data are from a study of CD8 T cells in Susac syndrome. CDR1 is MNHEY, CDR2 SMNVEV, per germline (reference sequence). The CDR3 totals 13 residues. The V gene lost 5 bases and the J gene lost 4 bases, with 11 bases spanning the gap. Random hexamers were used to reverse transcribe an amount of about 0.45 to 1 ug RNA. TCRdb itself ran the immunoSEQ multiplex PCR reads through MiXCR, one entry per CDR3 protein. The sample includes some 150,000 distinct CDR3 sequences, approximately 93% seen only once; the top ten take 0.2% to 0.25%. The chain couples TRBV27 to TRBJ1-2; D uncertain. Input material: CD8+ T cells from PBMCs. The source of this sequence is a human donor with multiple sclerosis. The DNA of the CDR3 is TGTGCCAGCAGTCCCGGGAAGACCTATGGCTACACCTTC. Residues: CASSPGKTYGYTF.